The clone carrying this TCR beta chain was found once. Under the authors' procedure: Amplification from reference gene primers served as the basis for estimated nucleated cell counts. Here immunoSEQ multiplex PCR was the method, and the copy in TCRdb shows in-frame clones only, minus some. That table is the source of V, J and clone size, and D and trimming were worked out from the DNA. The sample contains roughly 330,000 clones, just over 85% of which appear only once. This sample was included in a study of blood T cell repertoires in COVID-19. Study-wide background: Both acute and convalescent COVID-19 samples were obtained from the United States, Italy and Spain.

This CDR3 region has 15 residues. The germline V gene encodes CDR1 SGHVS and CDR2 FNYEAQ. Trimming took 5 bases from V and 4 from J, leaving 16 bases between them. Sequencing was carried out using PBMCs or T cells enriched from blood (not recorded which). The TCR originated in a woman younger than 35 who had recovered from COVID-19. The rearrangement uses TRBV7-6 and TRBJ2-3; D unclear. As DNA, the CDR3 is TGTGCCAGCAGCCCGTCCCTAAGTCGTCCAGATACGCAGTATTTT. Amino acid sequence: CASSPSLSRPDTQYF.